Listed below are T cell receptor beta chains from one sample, sequenced in a study of glioma-infiltrating T cells. TCRdb re-called the multiplex PCR reads through MiXCR, storing one row per CDR3 protein. This table has about 110,000 distinct CDR3 sequences, 25% to 30% appearing once. The sequenced material came from glioma tissue, nonneoplastic brain tissue, or PBMCs (not recorded which). The receptors were gathered from a human donor with low-grade glioma or glioblastoma, undergoing nonglioma brain surgery, or in good health (not recorded which). CDR3s include the opening cysteine and the closing phenylalanine or tryptophan. Fields, in order: CDR3 protein, CDR3 DNA, clone size, J gene, V gene, D gene. D genes are given only for firm matches. Clone sizes are given selectively: once, few, many, or a class where the clone is expanded.

CDR3 protein: CASRVLAASYEQYF
CDR3 DNA: TGTGCCAGCAGGGTACTAGCGGCCTCCTACGAGCAGTACTTC
clone size: -
J gene: TRBJ2-7
V gene: TRBV6-5
D gene: TRBD2

CDR3 protein: CASSQAGAGNTIYF
CDR3 DNA: TGTGCCAGCAGCCAGGCGGGCGCTGGAAACACCATATATTTT
clone size: many
J gene: TRBJ1-3
V gene: TRBV3-1
D gene: -

CDR3 protein: CSVEDSGTDTQYF
CDR3 DNA: TGCAGCGTTGAAGATTCGGGTACAGATACGCAGTATTTT
clone size: few
J gene: TRBJ2-3
V gene: TRBV29-1
D gene: -

CDR3 protein: CASSFRTGDGQPQHF
CDR3 DNA: TGTGCCAGCAGTTTTAGGACAGGGGATGGTCAGCCCCAGCATTTT
clone size: many
J gene: TRBJ1-5
V gene: TRBV27
D gene: TRBD1

CDR3 protein: CASGYSFGVYGYNF
CDR3 DNA: TGTGCCAGCGGTTACTCCTTCGGGGTCTATGGCTACAACTTC
clone size: -
J gene: TRBJ1-2
V gene: TRBV6-6
D gene: -

CDR3 protein: CASSFSRGDTEAFF
CDR3 DNA: TGCGCCAGCAGCTTTTCCAGGGGTGACACTGAAGCTTTCTTT
clone size: many
J gene: TRBJ1-1
V gene: TRBV5-1
D gene: -

CDR3 protein: CASSSWGNSPLHF
CDR3 DNA: TGTGCCAGCAGCTCCTGGGGTAATTCACCCCTCCACTTT
clone size: many
J gene: TRBJ1-6
V gene: TRBV7-2
D gene: -

CDR3 protein: CSVDQGTHNEQFF
CDR3 DNA: TGCAGCGTTGATCAGGGGACCCACAATGAGCAGTTCTTC
clone size: many
J gene: TRBJ2-1
V gene: TRBV29-1
D gene: -

CDR3 protein: CASSFTPTEPNTEAFF
CDR3 DNA: TGTGCCAGCAGTTTTACCCCCACAGAGCCCAACACTGAAGCTTTCTTT
clone size: many
J gene: TRBJ1-1
V gene: TRBV28
D gene: -

CDR3 protein: CASSLRQGQTEKLFF
CDR3 DNA: TGTGCCAGCAGCCTACGACAGGGGCAAACTGAAAAACTGTTTTTT
clone size: many
J gene: TRBJ1-4
V gene: TRBV7-2
D gene: TRBD1

CDR3 protein: CASSQAAGHYEQYF
CDR3 DNA: TGTGCCAGCAGCCAAGCTGCCGGACACTACGAGCAGTACTTC
clone size: few
J gene: TRBJ2-7
V gene: TRBV14
D gene: -

CDR3 protein: CASSFRPARALYEQYF
CDR3 DNA: TGTGCCAGCAGCTTCCGACCAGCGAGGGCGTTGTACGAGCAGTACTTC
clone size: once
J gene: TRBJ2-7
V gene: TRBV7-2
D gene: -

CDR3 protein: CATTRTGGVGSPLHF
CDR3 DNA: TGTGCCACAACGCGGACAGGGGGAGTAGGTTCACCCCTCCACTTT
clone size: many
J gene: TRBJ1-6
V gene: TRBV2
D gene: TRBD1

CDR3 protein: CASSLPSGRRNERFF
CDR3 DNA: TGTGCCAGTAGCCTACCGAGCGGGAGAAGAAATGAGCGGTTCTTC
clone size: -
J gene: TRBJ2-1
V gene: TRBV19
D gene: TRBD2

CDR3 protein: CSAPSPGDQETQYF
CDR3 DNA: TGCAGCGCCCCTTCCCCGGGAGACCAAGAGACCCAGTACTTC
clone size: many
J gene: TRBJ2-5
V gene: TRBV29-1
D gene: -

CDR3 protein: CASSPGGAEQYF
CDR3 DNA: TGTGCCAGCAGCCCCGGGGGCGCCGAGCAGTACTTC
clone size: many
J gene: TRBJ2-7
V gene: TRBV9
D gene: -

CDR3 protein: CASSEGPGLITDTQYF
CDR3 DNA: TGTGCCAGCAGCGAGGGACCGGGACTGATCACAGATACGCAGTATTTT
clone size: many
J gene: TRBJ2-3
V gene: TRBV5-4
D gene: -

CDR3 protein: CASSRGTQGAGYEQYF
CDR3 DNA: TGTGCCAGCTCTCGGGGGACACAGGGGGCAGGTTACGAGCAGTACTTC
clone size: many
J gene: TRBJ2-7
V gene: TRBV18
D gene: TRBD1

CDR3 protein: CASSYSSRGLGDTQYF
CDR3 DNA: TGTGCCAGCAGTTACTCGAGTAGGGGGCTAGGAGATACGCAGTATTTT
clone size: many
J gene: TRBJ2-3
V gene: TRBV6-6
D gene: TRBD1

CDR3 protein: CATSRDLGAPLPRMGFQETQYF
CDR3 DNA: TGTGCCACCAGCAGGGACTTAGGAGCGCCGTTACCTAGGATGGGGTTCCAAGAGACCCAGTACTTC
clone size: many
J gene: TRBJ2-5
V gene: TRBV15
D gene: -

CDR3 protein: CAGRERGSSYNEQSF
CDR3 DNA: TGTGCCGGCAGGGAACGGGGGTCCTCCTACAATGAGCAGTCCTTC
clone size: -
J gene: TRBJ2-1
V gene: TRBV6-5
D gene: -

CDR3 protein: CATRSNYGYTF
CDR3 DNA: TGTGCCACAAGGAGTAACTATGGCTACACCTTC
clone size: many
J gene: TRBJ1-2
V gene: TRBV6-1
D gene: -

CDR3 protein: CASSRTGTGTGELFF
CDR3 DNA: TGTGCCAGCAGTCGGACAGGGACGGGCACCGGGGAGCTGTTTTTT
clone size: many
J gene: TRBJ2-2
V gene: TRBV6-1
D gene: TRBD1

CDR3 protein: CASSLRGYTF
CDR3 DNA: TGTGCCAGCAGTTTACGGGGCTACACCTTC
clone size: many
J gene: TRBJ1-2
V gene: TRBV12-3/TRBV12-4
D gene: -

CDR3 protein: CASSPEGQGSGYTF
CDR3 DNA: TGTGCCAGCTCACCGGAGGGACAGGGGTCTGGCTACACCTTC
clone size: once
J gene: TRBJ1-2
V gene: TRBV18
D gene: TRBD1

CDR3 protein: CSARGGGYQPQHF
CDR3 DNA: TGCAGTGCTAGAGGGGGGGGTTACCAGCCCCAGCATTTT
clone size: many
J gene: TRBJ1-5
V gene: TRBV20-1
D gene: -

CDR3 protein: CASSQDSGGARDTGELFF
CDR3 DNA: TGCGCCAGCAGCCAGGATAGCGGGGGGGCAAGGGACACAGGGGAGCTGTTTTTT
clone size: -
J gene: TRBJ2-2
V gene: TRBV4-3
D gene: TRBD2

CDR3 protein: CASSQDPWTGVGTQYF
CDR3 DNA: TGCGCCAGCAGCCAAGATCCCTGGACAGGGGTTGGGACCCAGTACTTC
clone size: many
J gene: TRBJ2-5
V gene: TRBV4-3
D gene: TRBD1

CDR3 protein: CSVVGTGGPTDTQYF
CDR3 DNA: TGCAGCGTGGTGGGGACAGGGGGCCCCACAGATACGCAGTATTTT
clone size: few
J gene: TRBJ2-3
V gene: TRBV29-1
D gene: TRBD1

CDR3 protein: CASSYGRLVNTEAFF
CDR3 DNA: TGTGCCAGCAGTTACGGCAGACTGGTGAACACTGAAGCTTTCTTT
clone size: many
J gene: TRBJ1-1
V gene: TRBV6-5
D gene: -

CDR3 protein: CASRTGQEYSYEQYF
CDR3 DNA: TGTGCCAGCAGGACGGGACAGGAATACTCCTACGAGCAGTACTTC
clone size: many
J gene: TRBJ2-7
V gene: TRBV6-2/TRBV6-3
D gene: TRBD1

CDR3 protein: CASSQGRLVELFF
CDR3 DNA: TGTGCCAGCAGCCAAGGACGACTAGTGGAGCTGTTTTTT
clone size: few
J gene: TRBJ2-2
V gene: TRBV14
D gene: -

CDR3 protein: CATSRDLAGGTDTQYF
CDR3 DNA: TGTGCCACCAGCAGAGATCTAGCGGGTGGCACAGATACGCAGTATTTT
clone size: many
J gene: TRBJ2-3
V gene: TRBV15
D gene: TRBD2

CDR3 protein: CASSPRGESNTEAFF
CDR3 DNA: TGTGCCAGCAGCCCCAGGGGGGAGTCGAACACTGAAGCTTTCTTT
clone size: many
J gene: TRBJ1-1
V gene: TRBV3-1
D gene: TRBD1

CDR3 protein: CASSLPGNGANVLTF
CDR3 DNA: TGTGCCAGCAGTTTACCGGGGAATGGGGCCAACGTCCTGACTTTC
clone size: many
J gene: TRBJ2-6
V gene: TRBV28
D gene: -

CDR3 protein: CATSPGTYTDTQYF
CDR3 DNA: TGTGCCACCAGTCCGGGGACATACACAGATACGCAGTATTTT
clone size: many
J gene: TRBJ2-3
V gene: TRBV24-1
D gene: -

CDR3 protein: CASSLLGQISGNTIYF
CDR3 DNA: TGTGCCAGCAGCTTGTTGGGACAAATCTCTGGAAACACCATATATTTT
clone size: -
J gene: TRBJ1-3
V gene: TRBV5-4
D gene: -

CDR3 protein: CASSIGTRAEKLFF
CDR3 DNA: TGTGCCAGTAGTATTGGGACCCGGGCAGAAAAACTGTTTTTT
clone size: many
J gene: TRBJ1-4
V gene: TRBV19
D gene: -

CDR3 protein: CASSQDQTSGGYNEQFF
CDR3 DNA: TGCGCCAGCAGCCAAGATCAGACTAGCGGGGGTTACAATGAGCAGTTCTTC
clone size: many
J gene: TRBJ2-1
V gene: TRBV4-1
D gene: TRBD2

CDR3 protein: CASRVRRDSSYNEQFF
CDR3 DNA: TGTGCCAGCAGAGTTCGCCGGGACTCATCCTACAATGAGCAGTTCTTC
clone size: many
J gene: TRBJ2-1
V gene: TRBV7-2
D gene: -